Following are 24 T cell receptor beta chains from one sample sequenced in a study of blood T cell repertoires in COVID-19. Some clones are missing from TCRdb's copy, which holds only in-frame ones; the method was immunoSEQ multiplex PCR. The sample lists some 300,000 clones, roughly 86% occurring once. What was sequenced was PBMCs or T cells enriched from blood (not recorded which). The receptor set was obtained from a woman in her 50s who had been exposed to COVID-19.

This clone has only one observation. The J gene is TRBJ1-2, the V gene TRBV28; 7 nucleotides match TRBD1. This CDR3 is 16 amino acids long. V was pared by 2 bases and J by 0 bases, with 6 bases of the junction left unmatched. From germline, CDR1 is MDHEN and CDR2 SYDVKM. CDR3 residues: CASSLGDRASNYGYTF. The DNA of the CDR3 is TGTGCCAGCAGTTTAGGGGACAGAGCTTCTAACTATGGCTACACCTTC.

The gene calls are TRBV6-5 and TRBJ2-5; D gene unclear. The V and J ends lost 6 bases and 7 bases respectively, with 18 bases between them. The CDR3 extends over 14 amino acids. Germline CDR1 reads MNHEY; CDR2 reads SVGAGI. CDR3 sequence: CASRTDLAWATQYF. The DNA for the CDR3 is TGTGCCAGCAGAACTGATCTCGCCTGGGCGACCCAGTACTTC.

The chain carries TRBV19 and TRBJ1-5, with 11 nucleotides matching TRBD1. Germline trimming cut 4 bases from V and 6 bases from J; bases unmatched to any gene: 5. The CDR3 spans 15 residues. Germline-derived CDR1 and CDR2 are LNHDA and SQIVND (reference sequence). CDR3 in DNA: TGTGCCAGTAGTAGCGGACAGGGGGCGCGTCAGCCCCAGCATTTT. Translating it yields CASSSGQGARQPQHF.

In this sample, this clone turned up once. The V and J genes are TRBV28 and TRBJ1-6; D is ambiguous. The germline V gene has CDR1 MDHEN and CDR2 SYDVKM. This CDR3 is built from 13 residues. V lost 7 bases, J lost 4 bases, and 8 bases lay in between. The CDR3 DNA reads as TGTGCCAGCACGAGGACTTATAATTCACCCCTCCACTTT. It is translated as CASTRTYNSPLHF.

The V call is TRBV6-5, the J call TRBJ1-2; D is perhaps TRBD1 (5 bases). The CDR3 runs to 12 residues. Deletions cut 7 bases from V and 4 bases from J, with 10 bases between. The germline CDR1 and CDR2 sequences are MNHEY and SVGAGI. CDR3 protein: CASKSGGYGYTF. For the CDR3, the DNA is TGTGCCAGCAAGTCGGGGGGCTATGGCTACACCTTC.

CDR3 bases: TGTGCCACCAGCAGAGTTGGACAGGGCCCGGAGTATGGCTACACCTTC. It yields the protein CATSRVGQGPEYGYTF. V is TRBV15 and J is TRBJ1-2, with TRBD1 matching over 8 bases. The ends lost 1 base at V and 5 bases at J; junction bases unmatched: 9. The CDR3 covers 16 residues. Germline V gene data show CDR1 as LNHNV and CDR2 as YYDKDF (reference sequence). Variable domain in full (rest from reference TRBV15 and TRBJ1-2): DAMVIQNPRYQVTQFGKPVTLSCSQTLNHNVMYWYQQKSSQAPKLLFHYYDKDFNNEADTPDNFQSRRPNTSFCFLDIRSPGLGDTAMYLCATSRVGQGPEYGYTFGSGTRLTVV.

This clone was observed a few times. J is TRBJ2-3 and V is TRBV7-9; D perhaps matches TRBD1 (5 bases). The CDR3 runs 15 residues. Germline V gene data show CDR1 as SEHNR and CDR2 as FQNEAQ (reference sequence). V shed 5 bases and J shed 0 bases, with 12 bases lying between them. In DNA form, the CDR3 reads TGTGCCAGCAGCAACCAGGGAACTAGCACAGATACGCAGTATTTT. Protein product: CASSNQGTSTDTQYF.

The V gene is TRBV10-2, the J gene TRBJ2-2; 13 bases match TRBD2. The CDR3 sequence is 18 residues long. The germline V gene has CDR1 WSHSY and CDR2 SAAADI. V was clipped by 6 bases and J by 3 bases; unmatched bases: 10. The DNA for the CDR3 is TGCGCCAGCAGGGGGACTAGCGGGGCGTACTGGGACACCGGGGAGCTGTTTTTT. Translation: CASRGTSGAYWDTGELFF.

The J gene is TRBJ2-3, the V gene TRBV13; TRBD2 agrees at 10 bases. The germline gives CDR1 PRHDT, CDR2 FYEKMQ (reference sequence). The CDR3 loop spans 16 amino acids. The J segment lost 1 base and the V segment lost 0 bases, leaving 1 base of the junction unmatched. This CDR3 reads CASSLGLAGGTDTQYF. The CDR3 DNA follows: TGTGCCAGCAGCTTAGGGCTAGCGGGGGGCACAGATACGCAGTATTTT.

This rearrangement joins TRBV7-8 to TRBJ2-7; 7 nucleotides agree with TRBD2. The V and J ends lost 5 bases and 0 bases, in that order; junction bases with no gene match: 4. The CDR3 is 14 residues long. Germline CDR1 reads SGHVS; CDR2 reads FQNEAQ. The CDR3 here is CASSTRGNSYEQYF. The CDR3 DNA reads TGTGCCAGCAGCACGCGGGGGAACTCCTACGAGCAGTACTTC.

In DNA, the CDR3 is TGTGCCAGCTCCACACCAGGGACTGGGTTCGAGCAGTACTTC. Its protein is CASSTPGTGFEQYF. This sequence joins TRBV18 and TRBJ2-7, with D possibly TRBD2 on 6 matching bases. V shed 6 bases and J shed 6 bases, with 18 bases lying between them. The germline V gene encodes CDR1 KGHSH and CDR2 LQKENI. The length of the CDR3 is 14 residues.

This chain connects TRBV5-6 to TRBJ1-3; 8 bases are a match to TRBD1. Trimming took 4 bases from V and 3 from J; bases not matched to a gene: 9. CDR1 is SGHDT, CDR2 YYEEEE, per germline. The CDR3 length is 16 residues. The CDR3 reads CASSRRAGGNGNTIYF. CDR3 sequence (DNA): TGTGCCAGCAGCCGGAGGGCAGGGGGCAATGGAAACACCATATATTTT.

The chain links TRBV2 to TRBJ2-1; 13 bases map to TRBD2. Germline CDR1 SNHLY, CDR2 FYNNEI. V shed 8 bases, J shed 8 bases, and the junction held 9 bases outside the gene matches. CDR3 length equals 15 residues. The CDR3 is CASGLAGDTIYEQFF. The CDR3 nucleotides are TGTGCCAGCGGACTAGCGGGGGATACAATATATGAGCAGTTCTTC.

This clone was picked up a small number of times. V gene TRBV6-5 combines with J gene TRBJ1-2; 8 bases line up with TRBD1. The CDR3 is 15 amino acids. The junction had 5 bases not matched to a gene; V was cut back by 1 base and J by 4 bases. The germline CDR1 and CDR2 sequences are MNHEY and SVGAGI. The CDR3, as DNA: TGTGCCAGCAGTTACTTAACAGGGGGGGGCTATGGCTACACCTTC. Protein product: CASSYLTGGGYGYTF.

This chain links TRBV5-1 with TRBJ2-3; 11 nucleotides align to TRBD2. The CDR3 consists of 15 residues. The junction had 5 bases not matched to a gene; V was cut back by 5 bases and J by 3 bases. Germline CDR1 reads SGHRS; CDR2 reads YFSETQ. The CDR3 reads CASRRLAGGTDTQYF. CDR3 nucleotides: TGCGCCAGCAGGAGGCTAGCGGGGGGAACAGATACGCAGTATTTT.

The rearrangement uses TRBV29-1 and TRBJ2-3; 10 nucleotides line up with TRBD2. J gave up 9 bases and V 5 bases, and 14 bases lay outside the gene matches. CDR3 size: 15 residues. The germline gives CDR1 SQVTM, CDR2 ANQGSEA. The CDR3 coding sequence is TGCAGCGTTAATTCGGCTAGCGGGGGAAAGGGGACGCAGTATTTT. Translated, it gives CSVNSASGGKGTQYF.

The chain couples TRBV12-3 or TRBV12-4 to TRBJ1-1, with a possible D match to TRBD1 (5 bases). V lost 6 bases, J lost 3 bases, and 11 bases lay in between. This CDR3 is 13 amino acids long. The CDR3 is CASRTETYTEAFF. CDR3 sequence (DNA): TGTGCCAGCAGGACAGAAACGTACACTGAAGCTTTCTTT.

This clone has more than one count but fewer than ten. The chain is built from TRBV7-9 and TRBJ2-1, with 10 positions matching TRBD2. The V gene end was trimmed by 5 bases and the J gene end by 6 bases; junction bases not matched to a gene: 7. The CDR3 has 15 residues. Germline V CDR1 and CDR2: SEHNR, FQNEAQ (reference sequence). The CDR3 spells CASSPLAGVFNEQFF. The CDR3 nucleotides read TGTGCCAGCAGCCCCCTAGCGGGGGTGTTCAATGAGCAGTTCTTC.

This clone is a singleton in its sample. The chain has TRBV5-5 and TRBJ2-3; 8 bases line up with TRBD2. Germline V gene lookup returns CDR1 SGHKS and CDR2 YYEKEE (reference sequence). The CDR3 loop spans 15 amino acids. The trim removed 2 bases at V and 0 bases at J, leaving 2 bases unmatched. The CDR3 DNA follows: TGTGCCAGCAGCTTTAGCGGGGTGAGCACAGATACGCAGTATTTT. Protein sequence: CASSFSGVSTDTQYF.

The chain couples TRBV19 to TRBJ2-2, with TRBD2 as a possible D gene (6 bases). From germline, CDR1 is LNHDA and CDR2 SQIVND (reference sequence). V was cut by 3 bases and J by 7 bases, with 9 bases left in between. There are 13 residues in the CDR3. The CDR3 spells CASSIGGVGELFF. CDR3 in DNA: TGTGCCAGTAGTATCGGAGGGGTCGGGGAGCTGTTTTTT.

The chain has TRBV5-6 and TRBJ2-3; D unclear. V gave up 0 bases and J gave up 2 bases, with 7 bases separating them. Germline CDR1 is SGHDT and CDR2 is YYEEEE. The CDR3 is made up of 14 amino acids. Here the CDR3 reads CASSLGLLTDTQYF. The CDR3 DNA reads TGTGCCAGCAGCTTGGGACTCCTCACAGATACGCAGTATTTT.

CDR3 sequence reads: CASSDPRQGGTYSNQPQHF. CDR3 coding DNA: TGTGCCAGCAGTGATCCCCGACAGGGGGGTACATATAGCAATCAGCCCCAGCATTTT. V usage is TRBV2 and J usage is TRBJ1-5; 9 positions agree with TRBD1. V dropped 3 bases and J dropped 0; count of bases not matched to a gene: 12. CDR3 length: 19 residues. The germline gives CDR1 SNHLY, CDR2 FYNNEI.

V and J are TRBV19 and TRBJ1-5, with 9 nucleotides matching TRBD1. This CDR3 has 15 residues. The germline CDR1 and CDR2 sequences are LNHDA and SQIVND (reference sequence). V lost 6 bases to trimming and J lost 6 bases; unmatched junction nucleotides: 9. The DNA for the CDR3 is TGTGCCAGTAGCAGAGGGACAGGGTACGCTCAGCCCCAGCATTTT. Residues: CASSRGTGYAQPQHF.

CDR3 nucleotide sequence: TGTGCCAGCAGTCAACTAGCCAGGGTTAGCAATCAGCCCCAGCATTTT. Translation gives CASSQLARVSNQPQHF. The V call is TRBV28, the J call TRBJ1-5; D might be TRBD1 (5 bases). Germline V lookup: CDR1 MDHEN, CDR2 SYDVKM. This CDR3 contains 16 residues. Trimming took off 5 bases at V and 0 bases at J, with 14 bases between the two ends. The full variable domain, its missing parts supplied by reference TRBV28 and TRBJ1-5, is DVKVTQSSRYLVKRTGEKVFLECVQDMDHENMFWYRQDPGLGLRLIYFSYDVKMKEKGDIPEGYSVSREKKERFSLILESASTNQTSMYLCASSQLARVSNQPQHFGDGTRLSIL.